The rows below give T cell receptor beta chains drawn from one sample of a study of patients and donors after allogeneic stem cell transplantation. From the RT-PCR reads, TCRdb called clonotypes with MiXCR, one entry per CDR3 protein. The repertoire consists of 150,000 to 250,000 distinct CDR3 sequences, with roughly 40% occurring once and the leading ten covering approximately 32%. Specimen: blood, either unsorted or a sorted T cell fraction (not recorded which). These receptors all come from a human donor who was either an allogeneic HSCT recipient or a stem cell or donor lymphocyte infusion donor (not recorded which). It is not recorded whose cells these are; they may come from a transplant donor. Both conserved end residues are part of each CDR3. The D gene is left open where the match is weak. Size tells how often a clone was seen (once, few, many) or the class of an expanded clone, and some rows leave it out.

NA	NA	TRBJ2-2	TRBV15	TGTGCCACTTGTCCCGGGGGGCTCGACACCGGGGAGCTGTTTTTT	CATCPGGLDTGELFF
NA	few	TRBJ1-5	TRBV7-2	TGTGCCAGCAGCTTAAACGGACGGGTCAGCAATCAGCCCCAGCATTTT	CASSLNGRVSNQPQHF
TRBD1	once	TRBJ2-2	TRBV14	TGTGCCAGCAGCCCCGCGACAGGGTACACCGGGGAGCTGTTTTTT	CASSPATGYTGELFF
NA	NA	TRBJ2-1	TRBV6-2/TRBV6-3	TGTGCCAGCAGTTACGAAGCACAGCTGCAGTTCTTC	CASSYEAQLQFF
NA	NA	TRBJ1-1	TRBV6-5	TGTGCCAGCAGTACTAATCTACAGGGCCCTGAAGCTTTCTTT	CASSTNLQGPEAFF
NA	NA	TRBJ1-1	TRBV14	TGTGCCAGCAGCGCGCAGTTGGGGGGCGCGACTGAAGCTTTCTTT	CASSAQLGGATEAFF
TRBD2	few	TRBJ2-3	TRBV24-1	TGTGCCACCAGTGACCCGACTAGCGTGCCAGATACGCAGTATTTT	CATSDPTSVPDTQYF
NA	NA	TRBJ1-2	TRBV27	TGTGCCAGCAGTTTGTCTGTCAGGGAGGACTATGGCTACACCTTC	CASSLSVREDYGYTF
TRBD2	few	TRBJ2-5	TRBV29-1	TGCAGCGTTCTCCTAGCGGGAGGGATTCAAGAGACCCAGTACTTC	CSVLLAGGIQETQYF
NA	few	TRBJ2-7	TRBV13	TGTGCCAGCAGCTTAGTTACAGAGAATTACGAGCAGTACTTC	CASSLVTENYEQYF
NA	few	TRBJ1-2	TRBV7-9	TGTGCCAGCAGCTTAGCGGCGGGACTCTTGAGCTACACCTTC	CASSLAAGLLSYTF
NA	NA	TRBJ2-7	TRBV6-6	TGTGCCAGCCGATTGGGGGGCGAGCAGTACTTC	CASRLGGEQYF
NA	few	TRBJ1-1	TRBV29-1	TGCAGCGTCAGACACCGGGGGGAGATCACTGAAGCTTTCTTT	CSVRHRGEITEAFF
TRBD1	few	TRBJ1-5	TRBV15	TGTGCCACCAGCAGAGAAGACAGGGGGGATTATAGCAATCAGCCCCAGCATTTT	CATSREDRGDYSNQPQHF
TRBD1	few	TRBJ1-4	TRBV18	TGTGCCAGCTCAGTCCGGACAGGGGGCGAAAAACTGTTTTTT	CASSVRTGGEKLFF
NA	few	TRBJ2-3	TRBV12-3/TRBV12-4	TGTGCCAGCAGAATTCAGGGCACAGATACGCAGTATTTT	CASRIQGTDTQYF
NA	NA	TRBJ1-2	TRBV2	TGTGCCAGCAGTGAACTGGGGGCAATCTATGGCTACACCTTC	CASSELGAIYGYTF
NA	few	TRBJ1-1	TRBV29-1	TGCAGCGTTGAAGATCGGGATACTGAAGCTTTCTTT	CSVEDRDTEAFF
TRBD1	NA	TRBJ1-2	TRBV5-1	TGCGCCAGCAGCTTGGAAGCAGGGACAGGGGGCTCCTACACCTTC	CASSLEAGTGGSYTF
NA	NA	TRBJ2-1	TRBV2	TGTGCCAGCAGTGAAGCTAGCGGCACTTACAATGAGCAGTTCTTC	CASSEASGTYNEQFF
TRBD2	few	TRBJ2-4	TRBV6-5	TGTGCCAGCAGTTACTCGGGTAGCGGGAGCTACATTCAGTACTTC	CASSYSGSGSYIQYF
NA	NA	TRBJ1-1	TRBV12-3/TRBV12-4	TGTGCCAGCAGTTTGGGGTCCGGGCAGCCGAACACTGAAGCTTTCTTT	CASSLGSGQPNTEAFF
NA	NA	TRBJ2-7	TRBV20-1	TGCAGTGCTAGCCGGACATCTCAGTACTTC	CSASRTSQYF
NA	NA	TRBJ1-1	TRBV4-3	TGCGCCAGCAGCCAAGAAAGGGGGAGGAACACTGAAGCTTTCTTT	CASSQERGRNTEAFF
NA	NA	TRBJ2-7	TRBV3-1	TGTGCCAGCAGCCCCAAATCGGGGAGTCTCTACGAGCAGTACTTC	CASSPKSGSLYEQYF
NA	once	TRBJ2-7	TRBV4-2	TGTGCCAGCAGCCAAGATCTGGGGTTCTACGAGCAGTACTTC	CASSQDLGFYEQYF
NA	few	TRBJ2-3	TRBV6-5	TGTGCCAGCAGCCACGGGAGCAACACAGATACGCAGTATTTT	CASSHGSNTDTQYF
NA	NA	TRBJ2-2	TRBV21-1	TGTGCCAGCAGCAAAGGGGACAGGGGGGCTACGAACACCGGGGAGCTGTTTTTT	CASSKGDRGATNTGELFF
TRBD2	once	TRBJ2-5	TRBV7-2	TGTGCCAGCAGCCCGCTGACTAGCTACCAGGAGACCCAGTACTTC	CASSPLTSYQETQYF
TRBD2	NA	TRBJ2-7	TRBV12-3/TRBV12-4	TGTGCCAGCAGTCATGGGACTAGCGGGAGGATTTACGAGCAGTACTTC	CASSHGTSGRIYEQYF
NA	few	TRBJ2-7	TRBV12-3/TRBV12-4	TGTGCCAGCAGTTTGACCACCTACGAGCAGTACTTC	CASSLTTYEQYF
TRBD2	few	TRBJ2-1	TRBV11-2	TGTGCCAGCAGCGCAGTCAAGGGCGGGAGCTCCTACAATGAGCAGTTCTTC	CASSAVKGGSSYNEQFF
NA	NA	TRBJ2-1	TRBV11-2	TGTGCCAGCAGCGGAGGGGGGGGAATCGTTAGGTATGAGCAGTTCTTC	CASSGGGGIVRYEQFF
TRBD1	NA	TRBJ1-1	TRBV12-5	TGTGCTAGTAGCGGACAGGGGAGGACTGAAGCTTTCTTT	CASSGQGRTEAFF
NA	NA	TRBJ2-7	TRBV7-9	TGTGCCAGCAGCTTATTGGGGGGATACGAGCAGTACTTC	CASSLLGGYEQYF
NA	NA	TRBJ1-5	TRBV29-1	TGCAGCGTTTGGCCAGACCATCAGCCCCAGCATTTT	CSVWPDHQPQHF
NA	NA	TRBJ2-1	TRBV2	TGTGCCAGCATGGAGGGGCATGAGCAGTTCTTC	CASMEGHEQFF
NA	NA	TRBJ1-1	TRBV28	TGTGCCAGCAGCCTTTACAGGGAAATGGGCACTGAAGCTTTCTTT	CASSLYREMGTEAFF
NA	NA	TRBJ2-7	TRBV12-3/TRBV12-4	TGTGCCAGCAGTCTCAGGGGATCCGAGCAGTACTTC	CASSLRGSEQYF
NA	NA	TRBJ2-1	TRBV7-8	TGTGCCAGCAGCGCGAGAAGGAGCTACCTTTACAATGAGCAGTTCTTC	CASSARRSYLYNEQFF
NA	NA	TRBJ2-1	TRBV3-1	TGTGCCAGCAGCGCAGAGGAGGGGAATTTCTACAATGAGCAGTTCTTC	CASSAEEGNFYNEQFF
NA	NA	TRBJ1-1	TRBV20-1	TGCAGTGCTAGATGGACAGCATCGAACACTGAAGCTTTCTTT	CSARWTASNTEAFF
TRBD2	NA	TRBJ2-1	TRBV9	TGTGCCAGCAGCAAACGTCGGACTAGCGGGAGAAATGAGCAGTTCTTC	CASSKRRTSGRNEQFF
TRBD2	NA	TRBJ2-2	TRBV5-1	TGCGCCAGCAGCGCCGGGACTAGCGACACCGGGGAGCTGTTTTTT	CASSAGTSDTGELFF
NA	NA	TRBJ2-1	TRBV7-9	TGTGCCAGCAGCTTAGTGACTAGTCCCAATGAGCAGTTCTTC	CASSLVTSPNEQFF
TRBD2	NA	TRBJ2-7	TRBV4-1	TGCGCCAGCAGCCAAGGGGGGACTAGCGGTAGATACGAGCAGTACTTC	CASSQGGTSGRYEQYF
NA	NA	TRBJ1-4	TRBV30	TGTGCCTGGAGTTTAGTAACTAATGAAAAACTGTTTTTT	CAWSLVTNEKLFF
NA	NA	TRBJ1-1	TRBV7-2	TGTGCCAGCAGTTTAAGCGGGAAGCAGAACACTGAAGCTTTCTTT	CASSLSGKQNTEAFF
TRBD2	NA	TRBJ2-1	TRBV5-1	TGCGCCAGCAGCCCCCCCAGCGGGAGGGCCAATGAGCAGTTCTTC	CASSPPSGRANEQFF
NA	NA	TRBJ2-7	TRBV5-1	TGCGCCAGCAGCTTGGTCAGCTCCTACGAGCAGTACTTC	CASSLVSSYEQYF
NA	NA	TRBJ1-5	TRBV10-3	TGTGCCATCAGTGAGACAGGCAATTCCAATCAGCCCCAGCATTTT	CAISETGNSNQPQHF
TRBD1	NA	TRBJ1-5	TRBV15	TGTGCCACCAGCAGGGGCACCGGGACAGGGAGAGGTCAGCCCCAGCATTTT	CATSRGTGTGRGQPQHF
TRBD1	NA	TRBJ1-1	TRBV4-1	TGCGCCAGCAGCCAGCCGGGACAGGGGGCTGAAGCTTTCTTT	CASSQPGQGAEAFF
TRBD1	few	TRBJ1-2	TRBV11-2	TGTGCCAGCAGCATCCCGGGACAGGGCTATGGCTACACCTTC	CASSIPGQGYGYTF
NA	NA	TRBJ1-3	TRBV28	TGTGCCAGCAGTTTACCCTGGGGGGCAGCTGGAAACACCATATATTTT	CASSLPWGAAGNTIYF
NA	few	TRBJ1-3	TRBV27	TGTGCCAGCAGTCCGTATGGGGCTCCATTACAGAACTCTGGAAACACCATATATTTT	CASSPYGAPLQNSGNTIYF
NA	NA	TRBJ2-1	TRBV5-1	TGCGCCAGCAGCTTGTCCCCACAACAGGGCTACAATGAGCAGTTCTTC	CASSLSPQQGYNEQFF